The rows below give T cell receptor beta chains drawn from one sample of a study of regulatory T cells in long-lasting Graves disease. TCRdb re-analysed the multiplex PCR reads in MiXCR, keeping a single row per CDR3 protein. Of 400,000 or so distinct CDR3 sequences detected, around 20% appear once; the ten largest clones hold more than 20%. The material was peripheral blood mononuclear cells (PBMCs), obtained when the disease was refractory, from a patient treated with antithyroid drugs. Receptors were obtained from a female donor with Graves disease. Both conserved end residues are part of each CDR3. The D gene is left open where the match is weak. Size is stated for part of the rows, as once, few or many counts, or as a class when the clone is expanded.

J	D	length	V	size	DNA	CDR3
TRBJ2-1	.	13	TRBV5-4	.	TGTGCCAGCAGCTTGGGGGGACTCGCGGAGCAGTTCTTC	CASSLGGLAEQFF
TRBJ1-2	.	11	TRBV29-1	few	TGCAGCGTTGCAGGGAACTATGGCTACACCTTC	CSVAGNYGYTF
TRBJ2-7	TRBD1	14	TRBV18	few	TGTGCCAGCTCGCATGGACAGGGCACTTACGAGCAGTACTTC	CASSHGQGTYEQYF
TRBJ1-5	TRBD1	20	TRBV27	few	TGTGCCAGCACCTCATCTGTGGGAGGACAGGGTAGGATGAGCAATCAGCCCCAGCATTTT	CASTSSVGGQGRMSNQPQHF
TRBJ2-5	TRBD1	16	TRBV27	few	TGTGCCAGCAGACCCCAGGGGGTGGAGGTCCGAGAGACCCAGTACTTC	CASRPQGVEVRETQYF
TRBJ2-7	TRBD2	14	TRBV6-2/TRBV6-3	few	TGTGCCAGCACCGCGATAGCGGGAAGCTACGAGCAGTACTTC	CASTAIAGSYEQYF
TRBJ1-1	.	12	TRBV6-5	many	TGTGCCAGCAGTTGGATGAACACTGAAGCTTTCTTT	CASSWMNTEAFF
TRBJ2-6	TRBD2	18	TRBV6-1	.	TGTGCCAGCAGACTCCCGGGACTAGCGGGATCTGGGGCCAACGTCCTGACTTTC	CASRLPGLAGSGANVLTF
TRBJ2-2	.	16	TRBV19	.	TGTGCCAGTAGTATAAAAGCGGGACACGGCACCGGGGAGCTGTTTTTT	CASSIKAGHGTGELFF
TRBJ2-1	.	12	TRBV19	few	TGTGCCAGTAGTAGGAGGGGAGATGAGCAGTTCTTC	CASSRRGDEQFF